This T cell receptor (beta chain) was profiled in a study of shared clonotypes between healthy human individuals. Study conclusions and caveats: What limited the represented genetic and exposure-history diversity was the small number of donors.

This clone turned up a few times. The antigen is undetermined. Adult donors, all healthy and HIV-negative, had no recent acute infections or vaccinations. The CDR3 runs 13 residues. The V gene lost 4 bases and the J gene lost 0 bases, with 6 bases spanning the gap. Germline CDR1 is MGHDK and CDR2 is SYGVNS. The protocol was immunoSEQ multiplex PCR, while the TCRdb copy is restricted to in-frame clones and leaves out a portion. The table includes 950,000 to 1,100,000 clones, under 80% detected once. The TCR was taken from a man younger than 30 in good health. The chain recombines TRBV25-1 with TRBJ1-1; D ambiguous. Material: memory CD4+ T cells sorted from blood. Regarding subset: CD45RA-negative fraction. The CDR3 DNA reads TGTGCCAGCAGTGCCTCAATGAACACTGAAGCTTTCTTT. It is translated as CASSASMNTEAFF.